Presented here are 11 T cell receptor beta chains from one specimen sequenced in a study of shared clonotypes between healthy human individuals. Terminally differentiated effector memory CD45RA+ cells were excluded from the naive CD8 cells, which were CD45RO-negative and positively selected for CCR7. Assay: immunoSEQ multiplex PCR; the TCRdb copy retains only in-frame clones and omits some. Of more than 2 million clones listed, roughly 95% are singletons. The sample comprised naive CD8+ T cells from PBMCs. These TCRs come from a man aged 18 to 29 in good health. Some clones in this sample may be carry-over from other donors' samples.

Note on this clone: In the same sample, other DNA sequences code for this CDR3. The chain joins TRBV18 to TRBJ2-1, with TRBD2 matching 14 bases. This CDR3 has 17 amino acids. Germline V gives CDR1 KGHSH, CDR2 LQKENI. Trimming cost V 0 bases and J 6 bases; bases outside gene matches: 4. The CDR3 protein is CASSPPGLAGVSNEQFF. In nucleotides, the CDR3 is TGTGCCAGCTCACCACCGGGACTAGCGGGAGTCTCCAATGAGCAGTTCTTC. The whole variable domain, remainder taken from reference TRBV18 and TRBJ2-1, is NAGVMQNPRHLVRRRGQEARLRCSPMKGHSHVYWYRQLPEEGLKFMVYLQKENIIDESGMPKERFSAEFPKEGPSILRIQQVVRGDSAAYFCASSPPGLAGVSNEQFFGPGTRLTVL.

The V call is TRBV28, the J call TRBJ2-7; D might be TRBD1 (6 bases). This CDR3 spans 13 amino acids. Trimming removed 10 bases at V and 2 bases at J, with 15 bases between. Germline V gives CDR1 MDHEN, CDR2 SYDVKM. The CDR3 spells CATQGYLTYEQYF. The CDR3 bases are TGTGCCACACAGGGTTACCTTACCTACGAGCAGTACTTC.

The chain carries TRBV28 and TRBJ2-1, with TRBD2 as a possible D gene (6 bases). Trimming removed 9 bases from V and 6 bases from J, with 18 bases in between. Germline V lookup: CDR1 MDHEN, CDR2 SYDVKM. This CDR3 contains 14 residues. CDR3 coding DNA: TGTGCCAGTATTTCGGGGGAAGAGGGCAATGAGCAGTTCTTC. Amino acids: CASISGEEGNEQFF.

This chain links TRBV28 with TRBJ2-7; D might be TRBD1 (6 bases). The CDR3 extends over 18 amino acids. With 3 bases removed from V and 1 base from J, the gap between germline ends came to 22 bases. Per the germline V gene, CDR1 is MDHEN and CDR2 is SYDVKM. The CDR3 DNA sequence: TGTGCCAGCAGTTTTCCCTCCAACAGGGTGAGCTTTTCCTACGAGCAGTACTTC. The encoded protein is CASSFPSNRVSFSYEQYF.

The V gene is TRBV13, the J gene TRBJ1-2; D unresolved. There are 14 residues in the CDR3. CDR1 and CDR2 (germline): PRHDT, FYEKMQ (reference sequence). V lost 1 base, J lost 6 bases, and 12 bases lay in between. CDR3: CASSLEPPRHGYTF. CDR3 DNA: TGTGCCAGCAGCTTAGAACCGCCGAGGCATGGCTACACCTTC.

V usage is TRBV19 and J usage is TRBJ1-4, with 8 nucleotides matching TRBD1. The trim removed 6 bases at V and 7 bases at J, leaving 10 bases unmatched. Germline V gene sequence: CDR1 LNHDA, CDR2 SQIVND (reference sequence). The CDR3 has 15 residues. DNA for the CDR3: TGTGCCAGTAGGAGCCGGGACAGGCGGAGTGAAAAACTGTTTTTT. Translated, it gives CASRSRDRRSEKLFF.

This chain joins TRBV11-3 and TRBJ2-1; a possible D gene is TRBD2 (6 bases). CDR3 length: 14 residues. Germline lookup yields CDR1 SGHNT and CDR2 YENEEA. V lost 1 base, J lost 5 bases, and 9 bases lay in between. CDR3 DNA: TGTGCCAGCAGCTTAGGACTAGATGACAATGAGCAGTTCTTC. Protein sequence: CASSLGLDDNEQFF. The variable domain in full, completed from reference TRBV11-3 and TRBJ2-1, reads EAGVVQSPRYKIIEKKQPVAFWCNPISGHNTLYWYLQNLGQGPELLIRYENEEAVDDSQLPKDRFSAERLKGVDSTLKIQPAELGDSAVYLCASSLGLDDNEQFFGPGTRLTVL.

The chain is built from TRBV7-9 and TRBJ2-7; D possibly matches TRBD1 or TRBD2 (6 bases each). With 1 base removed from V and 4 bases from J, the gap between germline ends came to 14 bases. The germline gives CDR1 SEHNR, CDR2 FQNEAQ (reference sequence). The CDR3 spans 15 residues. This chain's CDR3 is CASSLDMEGGYEQYF. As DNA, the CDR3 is TGTGCCAGCAGCTTAGATATGGAGGGGGGATACGAGCAGTACTTC.

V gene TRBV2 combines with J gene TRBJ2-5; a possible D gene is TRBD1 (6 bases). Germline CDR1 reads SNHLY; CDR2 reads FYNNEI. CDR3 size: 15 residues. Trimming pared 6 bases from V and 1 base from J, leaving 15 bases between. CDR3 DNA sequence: TGTGCCAGCAGAAAACTCACAGGGCTCCAAGAGACCCAGTACTTC. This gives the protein CASRKLTGLQETQYF.

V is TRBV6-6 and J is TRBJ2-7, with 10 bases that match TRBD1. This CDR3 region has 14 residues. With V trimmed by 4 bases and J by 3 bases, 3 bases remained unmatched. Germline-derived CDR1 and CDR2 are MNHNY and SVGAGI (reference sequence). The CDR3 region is CASSFGTGDYEQYF. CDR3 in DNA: TGTGCCAGCAGTTTTGGGACAGGGGACTACGAGCAGTACTTC.

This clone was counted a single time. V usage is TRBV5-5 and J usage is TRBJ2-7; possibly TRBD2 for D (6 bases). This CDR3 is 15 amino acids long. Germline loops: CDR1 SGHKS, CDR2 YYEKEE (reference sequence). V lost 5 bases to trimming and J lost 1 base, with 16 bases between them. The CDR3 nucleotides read TGTGCCAGCAGGCAACGGGACTCCTCTTCCTACGAGCAGTACTTC. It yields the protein CASRQRDSSSYEQYF.